Included here is one T cell receptor beta chain sequence, with context. Its specificity is unknown. Germline V CDR1 and CDR2: SGHKS, YYEKEE (reference sequence). The CDR3 is 18 residues long. The V and J ends lost 4 bases and 4 bases, in that order; junction bases with no gene match: 9. Method: immunoSEQ multiplex PCR; TCRdb's copy keeps in-frame clones and lacks some. The table lists about 52,000 clones, around 93% of them singletons. The entry originates in a study of Tregs in tolerant kidney transplant recipients. Study-wide points: Expanding Tregs on activated donor B cells appeared to best identify donor-specific TCRbeta clones.

Related graft donors supplied nonmyeloablative bone marrow transplants, and mixed chimerism was transient. The specimen was CD8+ T cells from blood (PBMCs), collected 24 months after the transplant. The chain is built from TRBV5-5 and TRBJ2-6; 12 bases fit TRBD1. The sequence derives from a human patient who received a combined kidney and bone marrow transplant. The T cells may partly be graft donor cells. CDR3 DNA sequence: TGTGCCAGCAGCACCCCGGGACAGGGGGCGAGGGGGGCCAACGTCCTGACTTTC. It translates to CASSTPGQGARGANVLTF. Looking up the rest from reference TRBV5-5 and TRBJ2-6 gives the full variable domain: DAGVTQSPTHLIKTRGQQVTLRCSPISGHKSVSWYQQVLGQGPQFIFQYYEKEERGRGNFPDRFSARQFPNYSSELNVNALLLGDSALYLCASSTPGQGARGANVLTFGAGSRLTVL.